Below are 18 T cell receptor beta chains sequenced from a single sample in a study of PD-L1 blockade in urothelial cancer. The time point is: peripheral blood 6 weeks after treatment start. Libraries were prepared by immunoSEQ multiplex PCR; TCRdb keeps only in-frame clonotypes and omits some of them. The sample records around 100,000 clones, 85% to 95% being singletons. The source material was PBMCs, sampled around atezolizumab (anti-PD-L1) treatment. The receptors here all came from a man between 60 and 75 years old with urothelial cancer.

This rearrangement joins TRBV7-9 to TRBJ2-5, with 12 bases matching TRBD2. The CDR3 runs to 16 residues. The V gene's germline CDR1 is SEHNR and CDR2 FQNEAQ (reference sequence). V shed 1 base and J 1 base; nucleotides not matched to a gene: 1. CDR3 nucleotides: TGTGCCAGCAGCTTAGGACTAGCGGGGGCCCAAGAGACCCAGTACTTC. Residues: CASSLGLAGAQETQYF.

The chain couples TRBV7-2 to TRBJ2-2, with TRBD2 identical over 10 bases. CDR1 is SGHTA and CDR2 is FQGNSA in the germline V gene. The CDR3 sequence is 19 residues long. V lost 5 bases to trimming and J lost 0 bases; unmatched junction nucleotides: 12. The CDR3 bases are TGTGCCAGCAGCCAGCCTCATGTACTAGCGGGATCGAACACCGGGGAGCTGTTTTTT. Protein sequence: CASSQPHVLAGSNTGELFF.

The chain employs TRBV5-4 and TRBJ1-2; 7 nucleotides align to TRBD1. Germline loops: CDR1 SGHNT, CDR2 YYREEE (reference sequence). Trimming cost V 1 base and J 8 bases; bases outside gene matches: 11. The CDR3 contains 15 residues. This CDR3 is CASSLSGQGDRGYTF. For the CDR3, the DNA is TGTGCCAGCAGCTTGTCCGGGCAGGGGGACCGGGGCTACACCTTC.

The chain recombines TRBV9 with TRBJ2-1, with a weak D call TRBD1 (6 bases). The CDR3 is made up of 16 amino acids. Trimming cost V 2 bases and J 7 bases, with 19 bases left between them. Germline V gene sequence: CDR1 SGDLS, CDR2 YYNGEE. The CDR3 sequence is CASSVPGTSRRNEQFF. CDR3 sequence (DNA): TGTGCCAGCAGCGTCCCCGGGACATCCCGGAGAAATGAGCAGTTCTTC.

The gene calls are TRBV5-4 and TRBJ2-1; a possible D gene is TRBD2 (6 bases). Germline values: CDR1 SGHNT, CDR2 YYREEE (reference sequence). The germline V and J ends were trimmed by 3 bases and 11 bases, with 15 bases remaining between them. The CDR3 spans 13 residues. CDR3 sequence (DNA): TGTGCCAGCAGCTCTCCGGGAGTCGTAAAGCAGTTCTTC. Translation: CASSSPGVVKQFF.

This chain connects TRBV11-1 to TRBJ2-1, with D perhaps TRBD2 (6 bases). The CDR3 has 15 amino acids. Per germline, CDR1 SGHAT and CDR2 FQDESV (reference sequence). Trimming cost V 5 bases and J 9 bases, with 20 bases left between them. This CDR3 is CASSRAVEGLGEQFF. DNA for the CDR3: TGTGCCAGCAGCAGAGCGGTGGAGGGCCTCGGTGAGCAGTTCTTC.

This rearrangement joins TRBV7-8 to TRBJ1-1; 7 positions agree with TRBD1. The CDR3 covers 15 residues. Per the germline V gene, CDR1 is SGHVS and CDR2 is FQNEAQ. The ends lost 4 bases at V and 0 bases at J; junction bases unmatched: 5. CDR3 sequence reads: CASSWTGLMNTEAFF. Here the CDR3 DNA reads TGTGCCAGCAGCTGGACAGGTCTAATGAACACTGAAGCTTTCTTT.

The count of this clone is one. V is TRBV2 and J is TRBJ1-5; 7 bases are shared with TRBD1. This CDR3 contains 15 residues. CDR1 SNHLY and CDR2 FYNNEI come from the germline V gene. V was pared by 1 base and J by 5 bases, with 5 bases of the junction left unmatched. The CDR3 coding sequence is TGTGCCAGCAGTGAAGAAGACAGGGCGTATCAGCCCCAGCATTTT. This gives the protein CASSEEDRAYQPQHF.

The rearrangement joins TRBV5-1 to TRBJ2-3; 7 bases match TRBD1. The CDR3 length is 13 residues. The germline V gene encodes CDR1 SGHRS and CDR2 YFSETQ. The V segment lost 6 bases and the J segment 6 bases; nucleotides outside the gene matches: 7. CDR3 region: CASTLDRADTQYF. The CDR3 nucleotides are TGCGCCAGCACACTCGACAGGGCCGATACGCAGTATTTT.

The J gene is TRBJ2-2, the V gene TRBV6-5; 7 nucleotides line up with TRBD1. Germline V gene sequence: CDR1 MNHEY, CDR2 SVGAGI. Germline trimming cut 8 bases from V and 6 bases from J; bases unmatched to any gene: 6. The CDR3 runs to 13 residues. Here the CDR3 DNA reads TGTGCCAGCTCTCTAGGGGGCGCCGGGGAGCTGTTTTTT. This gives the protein CASSLGGAGELFF.

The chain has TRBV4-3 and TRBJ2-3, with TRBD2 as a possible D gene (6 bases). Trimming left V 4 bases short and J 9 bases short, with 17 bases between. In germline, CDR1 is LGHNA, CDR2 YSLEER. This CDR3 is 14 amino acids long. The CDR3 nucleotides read TGCGCCAGCAGCCTTGACGCGGGACCACGAACGCAGTATTTT. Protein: CASSLDAGPRTQYF.

The CDR3 spells CASSPPGQGNEKLFF. CDR3 bases: TGTGCCAGCTCACCACCGGGACAGGGGAATGAAAAACTGTTTTTT. This chain links TRBV18 with TRBJ1-4; 10 bases are shared with TRBD1. The CDR3 extends over 15 amino acids. The ends lost 0 bases at V and 5 bases at J; junction bases unmatched: 0. Per the germline V gene, CDR1 is KGHSH and CDR2 is LQKENI.

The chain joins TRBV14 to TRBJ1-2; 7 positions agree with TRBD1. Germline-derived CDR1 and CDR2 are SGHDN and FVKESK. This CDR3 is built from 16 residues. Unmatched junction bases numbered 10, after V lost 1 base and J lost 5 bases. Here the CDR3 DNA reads TGTGCCAGCAGCCAAGCGCACAGGGGTGTAAAGTATGGCTACACCTTC. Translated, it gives CASSQAHRGVKYGYTF.

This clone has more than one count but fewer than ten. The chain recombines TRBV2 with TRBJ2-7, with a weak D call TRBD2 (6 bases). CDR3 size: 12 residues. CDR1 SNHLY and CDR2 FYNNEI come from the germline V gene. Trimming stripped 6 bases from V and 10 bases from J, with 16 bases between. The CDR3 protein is CASRPPGTSQYF. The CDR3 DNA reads TGTGCCAGCAGGCCTCCCGGGACTTCTCAGTACTTC. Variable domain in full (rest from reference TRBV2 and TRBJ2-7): EPEVTQTPSHQVTQMGQEVILRCVPISNHLYFYWYRQILGQKVEFLVSFYNNEISEKSEIFDDQFSVERPDGSNFTLKIRSTKLEDSAMYFCASRPPGTSQYFGPGTRLTVT.

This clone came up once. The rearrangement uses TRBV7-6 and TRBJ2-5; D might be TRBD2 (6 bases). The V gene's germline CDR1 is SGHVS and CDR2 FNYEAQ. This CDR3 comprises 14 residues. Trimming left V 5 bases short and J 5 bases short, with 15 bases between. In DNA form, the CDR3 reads TGTGCCAGCAGCCCGGACACGGAGGGGGAGACCCAGTACTTC. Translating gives CASSPDTEGETQYF. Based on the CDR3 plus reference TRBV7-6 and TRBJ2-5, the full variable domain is GAGVSQSPRYKVTKRGQDVALRCDPISGHVSLYWYRQALGQGPEFLTYFNYEAQQDKSGLPNDRFSAERPEGSISTLTIQRTEQRDSAMYRCASSPDTEGETQYFGPGTRLLVL.

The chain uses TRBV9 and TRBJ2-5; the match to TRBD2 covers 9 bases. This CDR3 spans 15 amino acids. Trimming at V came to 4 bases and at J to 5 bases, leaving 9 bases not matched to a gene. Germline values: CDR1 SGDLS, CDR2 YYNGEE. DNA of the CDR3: TGTGCCAGCAGCCCGCGGGAGGGCCGTTCCGAGACCCAGTACTTC. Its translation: CASSPREGRSETQYF.

The CDR3 nucleotides read TGTGCCAGCAGTGATGGACAGACAATCTACGAGCAGTACTTC. Protein sequence: CASSDGQTIYEQYF. The rearrangement uses TRBV6-1 and TRBJ2-7; D perhaps matches TRBD1 (6 bases). V was clipped by 3 bases and J by 3 bases, with 12 bases between them. The germline CDR1 and CDR2 sequences are MNHNS and SASEGT. This CDR3 spans 14 amino acids.

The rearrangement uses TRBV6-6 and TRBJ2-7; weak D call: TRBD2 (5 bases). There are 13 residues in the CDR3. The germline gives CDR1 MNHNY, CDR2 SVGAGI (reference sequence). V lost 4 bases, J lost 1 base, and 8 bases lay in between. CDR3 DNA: TGTGCCAGCAGTTCTCCGGGATCCTACGAGCAGTACTTC. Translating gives CASSSPGSYEQYF.